These 10 T cell receptor beta chains originate from one sample sequenced in a study of T cells in Graves' hyperthyroidism and ophthalmopathy. The source material, RNA transcripts, was used to amplify TCR beta CDR3 regions. HTBI primers were the set used in a first-round RT-PCR of the TCR CDR3. Using its own MiXCR run on the multiplex PCR reads, TCRdb lists one record per CDR3 protein. The sample yields hundreds of thousands of distinct CDR3 sequences, around 21% seen once. Sequenced sample: blood. The receptors shown here come from a young man with Graves' ophthalmopathy.

The sample holds many counts of this clonotype. The CDR3 here is CASSPGAGAYGYTF. CDR3 coding DNA: TGTGCCAGCTCACCAGGGGCAGGGGCCTATGGCTACACCTTC. This chain links TRBV18 with TRBJ1-2; tentative D call: TRBD1 (6 bases). From germline, CDR1 is KGHSH and CDR2 LQKENI. CDR3 length: 14 residues. V was clipped by 2 bases and J by 4 bases, with 11 bases between them.

The table lists this clonotype with many counts. The chain uses TRBV20-1 and TRBJ1-1, with TRBD1 as a possible D gene (6 bases). CDR1 and CDR2 from the germline V gene are DFQATT and SNEGSKA (reference sequence). V lost 3 bases and J lost 5, with 13 bases in between. This CDR3 spans 13 amino acids. CDR3 sequence: CSASLGRGTEAFF. As DNA, the CDR3 is TGCAGTGCTAGTCTCGGCAGGGGTACTGAAGCTTTCTTT.

This clonotype occurred many times. The genes are TRBV20-1 and TRBJ2-5, with D uncertain. CDR1 is DFQATT, CDR2 SNEGSKA, per germline (reference sequence). V gave up 6 bases and J gave up 5 bases, with 13 bases separating them. The CDR3 covers 12 residues. CDR3 in DNA: TGCAGTGCATTGCAGTCCGGGGAGACCCAGTACTTC. Its translation is CSALQSGETQYF.

This chain links TRBV9 with TRBJ2-7; the D gene could be TRBD1 or TRBD2 (5 bases each). Trimming pared 3 bases from V and 6 bases from J, leaving 16 bases between. The CDR3 has 14 amino acids. Germline CDR1 SGDLS, CDR2 YYNGEE. CDR3 in amino acids: CASSEAPTGGEQYF. CDR3 coding DNA: TGTGCCAGCAGCGAGGCCCCTACTGGGGGCGAGCAGTACTTC.

This clonotype occurred a few times. V is TRBV5-6 and J is TRBJ2-1, with 9 positions matching TRBD1. Unmatched junction bases numbered 8, after V lost 4 bases and J lost 6 bases. The CDR3 totals 15 residues. The germline gives CDR1 SGHDT, CDR2 YYEEEE. CDR3 sequence: CASSLRDRASNEQFF. The CDR3 coding sequence is TGTGCCAGCAGCCTCCGGGACAGGGCGAGCAATGAGCAGTTCTTC.

The chain has TRBV11-2 and TRBJ1-3, with D uncertain. Trimming shortened V by 2 bases and J by 0 bases, and 5 bases separated the two germline ends. The CDR3 spans 14 residues. Per germline, CDR1 SGHAT and CDR2 FQNNGV. CDR3 DNA: TGTGCCAGCAGCTTACTGAACTCTGGAAACACCATATATTTT. It encodes CASSLLNSGNTIYF.

This clonotype was seen a handful of times. The chain combines TRBV28 with TRBJ1-4; 8 bases line up with TRBD1. Germline V gene data show CDR1 as MDHEN and CDR2 as SYDVKM. This CDR3 spans 14 amino acids. J was trimmed by 8 bases and V by 6 bases; bases with no gene match: 8. In DNA form, the CDR3 reads TGTGCCAGCAGAAGGACAGGGAGAGACGAAAAACTGTTTTTT. Its translation: CASRRTGRDEKLFF.

A few counts support this clonotype. The V gene is TRBV19, the J gene TRBJ2-1; no clear D. Germline assignment: CDR1 LNHDA and CDR2 SQIVND (reference sequence). Trimming stripped 3 bases from V and 7 bases from J, with 7 bases between. This CDR3 is built from 12 residues. CDR3 nucleotide sequence: TGTGCCAGTAGTATGGGCTCTAATGAGCAGTTCTTC. As protein: CASSMGSNEQFF.

This clonotype was observed a handful of times. The chain has TRBV6-1 and TRBJ2-1, with D possibly TRBD2 on 6 matching bases. With 5 bases removed from V and 7 bases from J, the gap between germline ends came to 21 bases. The CDR3 runs to 16 residues. Germline loops: CDR1 MNHNS, CDR2 SASEGT. CDR3 sequence (DNA): TGTGCCAGCAGTTCGGGGGACGGGACGGTTAGGAATGAGCAGTTCTTC. Its protein product is CASSSGDGTVRNEQFF.

This clonotype was found a few times. This chain connects TRBV7-2 to TRBJ2-5; 7 bases line up with TRBD1. There are 14 residues in the CDR3. Germline assignment: CDR1 SGHTA and CDR2 FQGNSA. With 5 bases clipped from V and 2 bases from J, the junction kept 5 bases outside the gene matches. The CDR3 sequence: CASSRNRGQETQYF. DNA of the CDR3: TGTGCCAGCAGCAGGAACAGGGGACAAGAGACCCAGTACTTC.